The subject of this entry is one T cell receptor beta chain. What this receptor recognizes is not known. No clone much larger than this one lies a single base away; base qualities are absent. This entry is derived from a study of response to subunit inactivated influenza vaccine (dated 2018 in TCRdb). Regarding the complete study: Deep quantitative profiling of the T cell receptor repertoire was used in the study to follow responses to a trivalent subunit inactivated influenza vaccine. Broad study findings and their caveats: According to the authors, only a limited number of new T cells may be recruited by each seasonal influenza vaccination.

Libraries were made using RT-PCR. The listed sequencing device is Illumina HiSeq 2500. TCRdb's own reprocessing of the public reads used fastp at Q25 and MiXCR and kept productive beta chains. CDR3 protein duplicates are merged, each entry listing the most common genes and DNA. This sample lists about 520,000 distinct CDR3 sequences; roughly 25% were detected once. The ten most abundant clones make up 1.5% to 2% of the sample. The V end loses 5 bases and the J end loses 5 bases, and a stretch of 7 bases separates them. The CDR3 starts with the cysteine, ends with the phenylalanine, and has 12 residues. Left in the record is the CDR3 DNA by itself, 36 bases read in frame from the first base. For CDR1 and CDR2, the germline V gene lists MDHEN and SYDVKM.

Sequencing was performed on CD4+ T cells sorted from PBMCs, taken more than 4 days after vaccination. The clonotype originates from a man aged 45 to 65 who received an inactivated influenza vaccine. Donor details come from another sample of the same person, matched by shared clones. This chain is built from TRBV28 and TRBJ2-1, with the D gene not confidently named. In nucleotides, the sequence is TGTGCCAGCAGTCCTCGTAACAATGAGCAGTTCTTC. The resulting protein is CASSPRNNEQFF.